This entry lists 20 T cell receptor beta chains sequenced from one sample in a study of cytomegalovirus exposure and HLA in healthy donors. Primers included in the PCR were 60 Vbeta and 13 Jbeta primers. Clones were read by immunoSEQ multiplex PCR, and TCRdb kept only the in-frame ones, dropping some. This sample has about 150,000 clones, with 84% found just once. Sequencing used PBMCs. These TCRs come from a man between 18 and 35 years old in good health and CMV-seronegative.

The rearrangement uses TRBV18 and TRBJ1-2; D is unclear. Trimming removed 3 bases from V and 8 bases from J, with 16 bases in between. This CDR3 comprises 14 residues. Germline CDR1 KGHSH, CDR2 LQKENI. CDR3 DNA sequence: TGTGCCAGCTCACCCCGCGGGATAAACGACGGCTACACCTTC. It specifies CASSPRGINDGYTF.

This clone was observed a few times. The J gene is TRBJ2-1, the V gene TRBV15; 8 bases match TRBD1. CDR1 and CDR2 (germline): LNHNV, YYDKDF (reference sequence). CDR3 length equals 14 residues. J gave up 6 bases and V 5 bases, and 6 bases lay outside the gene matches. The CDR3 sequence is CATSGPDRGNEQFF. CDR3 DNA: TGTGCCACCAGCGGGCCCGACAGGGGCAATGAGCAGTTCTTC.

The V and J genes are TRBV4-1 and TRBJ1-4, with 9 bases that match TRBD1. Germline V lookup: CDR1 MGHRA, CDR2 YSYEKL. The CDR3 length is 15 residues. Unmatched junction bases numbered 9, after V lost 5 bases and J lost 8 bases. The CDR3 here is CASSSRDREEEKLFF. The CDR3 nucleotides are TGCGCCAGCAGCTCCCGGGACAGGGAGGAAGAAAAACTGTTTTTT.

This chain's CDR3 is CASSTNQAPTVEQYF. CDR3 DNA sequence: TGTGCCAGCAGCACGAACCAGGCTCCTACGGTCGAGCAGTACTTC. The chain carries TRBV5-4 and TRBJ2-7; D remains ambiguous. The germline gives CDR1 SGHNT, CDR2 YYREEE (reference sequence). The length of the CDR3 is 15 residues. The germline V and J ends were trimmed by 4 bases and 6 bases, with 20 bases remaining between them. The variable domain in full, with the rest retrieved from reference TRBV5-4 and TRBJ2-7, is ETGVTQSPTHLIKTRGQQVTLRCSSQSGHNTVSWYQQALGQGPQFIFQYYREEENGRGNFPPRFSGLQFPNYSSELNVNALELDDSALYLCASSTNQAPTVEQYFGPGTRLTVT.

The CDR3 nucleotides read TGTGCCAGCAGTTCCCTCGGGGGGTCCAGCCGGCAGTATTTT. It is translated as CASSSLGGSSRQYF. The chain recombines TRBV28 with TRBJ2-3; 7 nucleotides agree with TRBD2. The germline V gene has CDR1 MDHEN and CDR2 SYDVKM. J gave up 11 bases and V 4 bases, and 12 bases lay outside the gene matches. The CDR3 is made up of 14 amino acids.

This clone was seen more than once but under ten times. The chain is built from TRBV9 and TRBJ1-1; no definite D call. From germline, CDR1 is SGDLS and CDR2 YYNGEE. V was clipped by 4 bases and J by 5 bases, with 9 bases between them. The CDR3 consists of 12 residues. The CDR3 sequence is CASSSGETEAFF. As DNA, the CDR3 is TGTGCCAGCAGCAGCGGGGAAACTGAAGCTTTCTTT. Full variable domain (rest looked up from reference TRBV9 and TRBJ1-1): DSGVTQTPKHLITATGQRVTLRCSPRSGDLSVYWYQQSLDQGLQFLIQYYNGEERAKGNILERFSAQQFPDLHSELNLSSLELGDSALYFCASSSGETEAFFGQGTRLTVV.

The rearrangement uses TRBV21-1 and TRBJ2-7; TRBD2, the table's D call, was not compared with the DNA. TRBV21-1 is reported as a pseudogene. The CDR3 has 19 residues. The CDR3 loop reads CASSTLGFIFRLAGVGQYF. The DNA of the CDR3 is TGTGCCAGCAGCACCTTGGGCTTTATCTTTCGGCTAGCGGGAGTTGGGCAGTACTTC.

This chain uses TRBV27 with TRBJ2-7; D might be TRBD1 (6 bases). Per germline, CDR1 MNHEY and CDR2 SMNVEV (reference sequence). The CDR3 sequence is 16 residues long. Trimming removed 5 bases from V and 2 bases from J, with 19 bases in between. The chain's CDR3 is CASSQYWTEKPYEQYF. As DNA, the CDR3 is TGTGCCAGCAGTCAGTATTGGACAGAAAAACCCTACGAGCAGTACTTC.

The chain carries TRBV7-2 and TRBJ1-6; TRBD1 is a possible D gene (6 bases). Deletions cut 6 bases from V and 0 bases from J, with 9 bases between. CDR3 length: 15 residues. Germline V gene data show CDR1 as SGHTA and CDR2 as FQGNSA. As DNA, the CDR3 is TGTGCCAGCAGTACAGGGAGCTCCTATAATTCACCCCTCCACTTT. Translation: CASSTGSSYNSPLHF. Drawing the rest from reference TRBV7-2 and TRBJ1-6, the complete variable domain is GAGVSQSPSNKVTEKGKDVELRCDPISGHTALYWYRQSLGQGLEFLIYFQGNSAPDKSGLPSDRFSAERTGGSVSTLTIQRTQQEDSAVYLCASSTGSSYNSPLHFGNGTRLTVT.

The genes are TRBV7-9 and TRBJ1-2; tentative D call: TRBD1 (5 bases). CDR1 and CDR2 from the germline V gene are SEHNR and FQNEAQ (reference sequence). The CDR3 extends over 14 amino acids. V was cut by 5 bases and J by 3 bases, with 13 bases left in between. Here the CDR3 DNA reads TGTGCCAGCAGCCAACCAGGGACTGACTATGGCTACACCTTC. This translates into CASSQPGTDYGYTF.

The chain joins TRBV5-1 to TRBJ2-3, with 12 nucleotides matching TRBD2. This CDR3 contains 15 residues. The V and J ends lost 0 bases and 6 bases, in that order; junction bases with no gene match: 2. CDR1 and CDR2 from the germline V gene are SGHRS and YFSETQ. The CDR3 DNA follows: TGCGCCAGCAGCTTGGGGACTAGCGGGGCCGATACGCAGTATTTT. It specifies CASSLGTSGADTQYF.

This clone was seen once. Written as DNA, the CDR3 is TGTGCCAGCAGCCCCAGACAGGGTGCGGGCACTGAAGCTTTCTTT. Protein: CASSPRQGAGTEAFF. The gene calls are TRBV9 and TRBJ1-1, with 7 bases fitting TRBD1. V lost 4 bases, J lost 4 bases, and 10 bases stayed unmatched. The CDR3 is 15 amino acids. Germline loops: CDR1 SGDLS, CDR2 YYNGEE. Combining the CDR3 with reference TRBV9 and TRBJ1-1 gives the whole variable domain DSGVTQTPKHLITATGQRVTLRCSPRSGDLSVYWYQQSLDQGLQFLIQYYNGEERAKGNILERFSAQQFPDLHSELNLSSLELGDSALYFCASSPRQGAGTEAFFGQGTRLTVV.

This chain connects TRBV19 to TRBJ2-1, with 9 bases identical to TRBD2. V lost 3 bases to trimming and J lost 7 bases; unmatched junction nucleotides: 4. This CDR3 has 14 amino acids. Germline V gene data show CDR1 as LNHDA and CDR2 as SQIVND (reference sequence). CDR3 sequence: CASSMGLASNEQFF. The CDR3 DNA follows: TGTGCCAGTAGTATGGGACTAGCCTCAAATGAGCAGTTCTTC. The full variable domain, its missing parts supplied by reference TRBV19 and TRBJ2-1, is DGGITQSPKYLFRKEGQNVTLSCEQNLNHDAMYWYRQDPGQGLRLIYYSQIVNDFQKGDIAEGYSVSREKKESFPLTVTSAQKNPTAFYLCASSMGLASNEQFFGPGTRLTVL.

This clone was found a few times. The J gene is TRBJ2-7, the V gene TRBV4-1, with D unresolved. V lost 0 bases to trimming and J lost 2 bases, with 20 bases between them. The germline CDR1 and CDR2 sequences are MGHRA and YSYEKL. CDR3 length: 18 residues. The CDR3 loop is CASSQDHGRTVTTYEQYF. The CDR3 DNA follows: TGCGCCAGCAGCCAAGATCACGGTAGAACAGTGACCACCTACGAGCAGTACTTC.

The gene calls are TRBV10-3 and TRBJ2-7; D is unresolved. V was shortened by 7 bases and J by 0 bases, with 13 bases between the two germline ends. CDR1 and CDR2 from the germline V gene are ENHRY and SYGVKD. The CDR3 has 14 residues. The CDR3 DNA sequence: TGTGCCATCAATCCGAGCGAAAACTCCTACGAGCAGTACTTC. Protein: CAINPSENSYEQYF.

This clone was seen a handful of times. This chain joins TRBV7-8 and TRBJ1-1; a possible D gene is TRBD1 (6 bases). Trimming shortened V by 2 bases and J by 1 base, and 8 bases separated the two germline ends. The CDR3 consists of 14 residues. CDR1 is SGHVS and CDR2 is FQNEAQ in the germline V gene. CDR3: CASSLQQGNTEAFF. The CDR3 nucleotides are TGTGCCAGCAGCTTACAACAGGGGAACACTGAAGCTTTCTTT.

The CDR3 nucleotides are TGTGCCAGCAGTCTTACAGGGGTAGGCACTGAAGCTTTCTTT. Amino acid sequence: CASSLTGVGTEAFF. This chain joins TRBV28 and TRBJ1-1, with 7 bases that match TRBD1. J gave up 4 bases and V 5 bases, and 7 bases lay outside the gene matches. This CDR3 comprises 14 residues. Germline V gene data show CDR1 as MDHEN and CDR2 as SYDVKM.

In nucleotides, the CDR3 is TGTGCCAGCAGCCAAGATTTGGTAGTCACGTTCTTC. As protein: CASSQDLVVTFF. The chain joins TRBV4-2 to TRBJ2-1; D not resolved. Per the germline V gene, CDR1 is LGHNA and CDR2 is YNFKEQ. V was clipped by 0 bases and J by 15 bases, with 12 bases between them. The CDR3 is 12 residues long.

The genes are TRBV4-1 and TRBJ2-1; D might be TRBD1 (7 bases). CDR3 length equals 16 residues. Looked up from germline, CDR1 is MGHRA and CDR2 is YSYEKL. V gave up 0 bases and J gave up 10 bases, with 19 bases separating them. The CDR3 coding sequence is TGCGCCAGCAGCCAAGAGAGATCTCAAGCAGGGGGGGAGCAGTTCTTC. Translation: CASSQERSQAGGEQFF.

The CDR3 reads CASRLGLEADTQYF. CDR3 bases: TGTGCCAGCAGATTGGGACTAGAGGCAGATACGCAGTATTTT. The rearrangement joins TRBV11-2 to TRBJ2-3; 8 positions agree with TRBD2. The V and J ends lost 6 bases and 4 bases, in that order; junction bases with no gene match: 6. The CDR3 is 14 residues long. Germline CDR1 SGHAT, CDR2 FQNNGV. Filled out from reference TRBV11-2 and TRBJ2-3, the complete variable domain reads EAGVAQSPRYKIIEKRQSVAFWCNPISGHATLYWYQQILGQGPKLLIQFQNNGVVDDSQLPKDRFSAERLKGVDSTLKIQPAKLEDSAVYLCASRLGLEADTQYFGPGTRLTVL.